A single sample is the source of the 10 T cell receptor beta chains below, sequenced in a study of control samples from healthy donors and cancer patients. TCRdb's copy holds only in-frame clones and misses some; the assay was immunoSEQ multiplex PCR. This listing includes fewer than 250,000 clones. Sequencing was carried out using blood. These receptors were collected from a woman in her twenties or thirties in good health.

The J gene is TRBJ2-2, the V gene TRBV3-1 (or the pseudogene TRBV3-2), with TRBD2 as a possible D gene (5 bases). Germline V gene sequence: CDR1 LGHDT, CDR2 YNNKEL (reference sequence). With 6 bases removed from V and 4 bases from J, the gap between germline ends came to 12 bases. The CDR3 runs to 14 residues. Here the CDR3 reads CASRRADFTGELFF. CDR3 nucleotide sequence: TGTGCCAGCAGGCGGGCCGATTTCACCGGGGAGCTGTTTTTT.

The genes are TRBV5-6 and TRBJ1-2; TRBD1 might be the D (6 bases). The V end was cut by 4 bases, the J end by 5 bases, with 15 bases between. Germline CDR1 reads SGHDT; CDR2 reads YYEEEE. This CDR3 spans 14 amino acids. CDR3 loop: CASSGGGHLYGYTF. In DNA, the CDR3 is TGTGCCAGCAGCGGAGGGGGGCATTTGTATGGCTACACCTTC.

The chain carries TRBV4-1 and TRBJ1-5; 9 bases are shared with TRBD1. The V segment lost 6 bases and the J segment 0 bases; nucleotides outside the gene matches: 6. From germline, CDR1 is MGHRA and CDR2 YSYEKL. The CDR3 sequence is 16 residues long. CDR3 protein: CASRPWTGDSNQPQHF. The CDR3 DNA reads as TGCGCCAGCAGACCGTGGACAGGGGATAGCAATCAGCCCCAGCATTTT.

This rearrangement joins TRBV5-5 to TRBJ1-1; D is undetermined. With 2 bases removed from V and 2 bases from J, the gap between germline ends came to 13 bases. CDR1 and CDR2 from the germline V gene are SGHKS and YYEKEE (reference sequence). The CDR3 sequence is 15 residues long. The DNA of the CDR3 is TGTGCCAGCAGCTTCGGTCAGATCGGAAACACTGAAGCTTTCTTT. It translates to CASSFGQIGNTEAFF. Filled out from reference TRBV5-5 and TRBJ1-1, the complete variable domain reads DAGVTQSPTHLIKTRGQQVTLRCSPISGHKSVSWYQQVLGQGPQFIFQYYEKEERGRGNFPDRFSARQFPNYSSELNVNALLLGDSALYLCASSFGQIGNTEAFFGQGTRLTVV.

The J gene is TRBJ2-1, the V gene TRBV7-2; 7 bases match TRBD2. Losses at the gene ends were 5 bases for V and 9 bases for J; bases not matched to a gene: 10. The CDR3 is made up of 14 amino acids. The germline CDR1 and CDR2 sequences are SGHTA and FQGNSA. DNA of the CDR3: TGTGCCAGCAGCCAAGTTAGGACTAGTGTTGAGCAGTTCTTC. This translates into CASSQVRTSVEQFF. Combining the CDR3 with reference TRBV7-2 and TRBJ2-1 gives the whole variable domain GAGVSQSPSNKVTEKGKDVELRCDPISGHTALYWYRQSLGQGLEFLIYFQGNSAPDKSGLPSDRFSAERTGGSVSTLTIQRTQQEDSAVYLCASSQVRTSVEQFFGPGTRLTVL.

V is TRBV7-2 and J is TRBJ2-5; 12 nucleotides match TRBD2. The CDR3 sequence is 16 residues long. Germline trimming cut 2 bases from V and 3 bases from J; bases unmatched to any gene: 4. Germline V gene data show CDR1 as SGHTA and CDR2 as FQGNSA. This CDR3 is CASSLLAGGPKETQYF. The CDR3 region has the DNA TGTGCCAGCAGCTTACTAGCGGGGGGGCCGAAAGAGACCCAGTACTTC.

The chain is built from TRBV10-3 and TRBJ2-5; the D gene is possibly TRBD2 (5 bases). Trimming left V 6 bases short and J 2 bases short, with 16 bases between. Germline V gives CDR1 ENHRY, CDR2 SYGVKD. The CDR3 has 15 residues. The CDR3 spells CAIRGDSPGQETQYF. CDR3 DNA sequence: TGTGCCATCAGGGGCGACTCCCCGGGGCAAGAGACCCAGTACTTC.

The gene calls are TRBV11-2 and TRBJ2-5; unclear D gene. V gave up 5 bases and J gave up 5 bases, with 12 bases separating them. The germline V gene has CDR1 SGHAT and CDR2 FQNNGV. This CDR3 has 13 amino acids. The CDR3 sequence is CASSGYTRETQYF. In DNA, the CDR3 is TGTGCCAGCAGCGGTTACACCCGGGAGACCCAGTACTTC. Supplemented by reference TRBV11-2 and TRBJ2-5, the full variable domain reads EAGVAQSPRYKIIEKRQSVAFWCNPISGHATLYWYQQILGQGPKLLIQFQNNGVVDDSQLPKDRFSAERLKGVDSTLKIQPAKLEDSAVYLCASSGYTRETQYFGPGTRLLVL.

The gene calls are TRBV19 and TRBJ1-1, with a possible D match to TRBD1 (5 bases). Trimming stripped 3 bases from V and 0 bases from J, with 11 bases between. Germline V CDR1 and CDR2: LNHDA, SQIVND (reference sequence). This CDR3 contains 15 residues. The CDR3 nucleotides are TGTGCCAGTAGTATTGGCTGGGGCATGAACACTGAAGCTTTCTTT. Its protein is CASSIGWGMNTEAFF.

This chain uses TRBV28 with TRBJ1-3, with D hard to call. V was cut by 8 bases and J by 1 base, with 6 bases left in between. Germline CDR1 and CDR2: MDHEN and SYDVKM. This CDR3 region has 12 residues. This chain's CDR3 is CASGASGNTIYF. CDR3 nucleotide sequence: TGTGCCAGCGGAGCTTCTGGAAACACCATATATTTT.